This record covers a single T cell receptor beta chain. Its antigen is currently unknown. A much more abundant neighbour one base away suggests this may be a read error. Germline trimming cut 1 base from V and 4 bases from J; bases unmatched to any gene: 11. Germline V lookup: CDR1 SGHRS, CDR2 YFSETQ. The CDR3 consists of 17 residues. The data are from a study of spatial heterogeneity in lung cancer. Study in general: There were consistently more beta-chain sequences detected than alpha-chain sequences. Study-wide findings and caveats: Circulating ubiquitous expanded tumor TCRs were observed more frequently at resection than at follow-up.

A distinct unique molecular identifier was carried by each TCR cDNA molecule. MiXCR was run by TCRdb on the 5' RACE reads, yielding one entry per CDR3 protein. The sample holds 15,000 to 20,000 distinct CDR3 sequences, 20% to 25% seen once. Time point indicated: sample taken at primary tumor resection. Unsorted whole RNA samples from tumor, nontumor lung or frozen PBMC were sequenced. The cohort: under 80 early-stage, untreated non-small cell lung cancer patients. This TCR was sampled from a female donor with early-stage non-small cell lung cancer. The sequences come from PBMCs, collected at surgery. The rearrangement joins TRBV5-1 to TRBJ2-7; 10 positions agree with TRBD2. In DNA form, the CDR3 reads TGCGCCAGCAGCTTGTCCTTAGCGGGAGGACCTGGGTACGAGCAGTACTTC. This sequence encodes CASSLSLAGGPGYEQYF.